Listed below are T cell receptor beta chains from one sample, sequenced in a study of T cell responses to AZD1222 COVID-19 vaccine. Generated by immunoSEQ multiplex PCR, the TCRdb table keeps only in-frame clones and is missing some. The top ten clones hold roughly 8% of a sample with 85,000 to 120,000 clones, 90% of them seen once. Here the sequenced sample was peripheral blood, taken 28 days after the second AZD1222 dose. The receptors here all came from an adult who received the AZD1222 COVID-19 vaccine. Each CDR3 is given with its conserved first and last residue. D genes are given only for firm matches.

d_call | j_call | v_call | cdr3_aa
NA | TRBJ1-5 | TRBV10-3 | CAISERGGNQPQHF
NA | TRBJ2-3 | TRBV5-4 | CASSLEGTDTQYF
NA | TRBJ2-3 | TRBV7-3 | CASSPRVGTDTQYF
NA | TRBJ2-2 | TRBV24-1 | CATSFGGAVNTGELFF
NA | TRBJ2-7 | TRBV2 | CASSEGLGQIYEQYF
NA | TRBJ1-3 | TRBV4-1 | CASSLISGNTIYF
TRBD1 | TRBJ1-4 | TRBV4-1 | CASSRSGQGVNEKLFF
TRBD1 | TRBJ2-7 | TRBV11-2 | CASSDRQGGGEQYF
NA | TRBJ1-1 | TRBV12-3/TRBV12-4 | CASREHRVPEAFF
NA | TRBJ1-5 | TRBV5-8 | CASSLVAGGSPQHF
NA | TRBJ2-7 | TRBV19 | CASSTSASSYEQYF
TRBD2 | TRBJ2-3 | TRBV19 | CASSRLAGGHSTDTQYF
NA | TRBJ2-6 | TRBV18 | CASSPLSSTGGFTGANVLTF
NA | TRBJ2-3 | TRBV12-5 | CASGRAGPGTQYF
NA | TRBJ1-3 | TRBV18 | CASSPRRSGSGNTIYF
NA | TRBJ1-2 | TRBV6-5 | CASSYGENYGYTF
NA | TRBJ2-7 | TRBV19 | CASSKKPPLSPGIDEQYF
NA | TRBJ2-3 | TRBV20-1 | CSASGGGRTDTQYF
NA | TRBJ1-5 | TRBV6-1 | CASSEAQEGQPQHF
TRBD2 | TRBJ2-3 | TRBV27 | CASTSIAGGRGTQYF
NA | TRBJ1-4 | TRBV19 | CASGDVSTNEKLFF
TRBD1 | TRBJ2-7 | TRBV3-1/TRBV3-2 | CASSRRQGFYEQYF
TRBD1 | TRBJ1-6 | TRBV5-1 | CASSLGDSRPLHF
NA | TRBJ1-1 | TRBV7-2 | CASSITGKNTEAFF
NA | TRBJ1-2 | TRBV20-1 | CSARVQRGYTF
TRBD1 | TRBJ1-3 | TRBV3-1/TRBV3-2 | CAAGGAENTIYF
NA | TRBJ1-3 | TRBV29-1 | CSVVGGLGGNTIYF
NA | TRBJ1-1 | TRBV29-1 | CSSEAGARTTEAFF
TRBD1 | TRBJ1-6 | TRBV12-5 | CASGLEAGGSPLHF
NA | TRBJ1-5 | TRBV10-2 | CASSGRLWQPQHF
TRBD1 | TRBJ1-5 | TRBV7-8 | CASSLRDRSPQHF
TRBD2 | TRBJ2-5 | TRBV3-1/TRBV3-2 | CASSQDRWRGGSETQYF
NA | TRBJ1-3 | TRBV19 | CASSRVPGNTIYF
TRBD2 | TRBJ2-3 | TRBV7-2 | CASSLPGAGASTDTQYF
NA | TRBJ2-3 | TRBV18 | CASSLVPLGADTQYF
NA | TRBJ1-2 | TRBV25-1 | CASSGGDTYGYTF
NA | TRBJ1-2 | TRBV5-4 | CASSGVIREGSLYGYTF
NA | TRBJ2-2 | TRBV19 | CASSLQGMAGELFF
NA | TRBJ1-1 | TRBV5-1 | CASSLSWRTEAFF
NA | TRBJ1-2 | TRBV28 | CASSLLGDRLYGYTF
NA | TRBJ2-5 | TRBV7-9 | CASSLGAGTQETQYF
NA | TRBJ2-5 | TRBV6-5 | CASSYSRSQQETQYF
NA | TRBJ2-5 | TRBV28 | CASKVTPGVETQYF
TRBD1 | TRBJ1-1 | TRBV4-1 | CASSQETGYTEAFF